The next 6 T cell receptor beta chains were all read from a single sample in a study of monozygotic twins with inflammatory bowel disease. TCRdb re-called the 5' RACE reads and catalogs CDR3 proteins one per entry, DNA excluded. This table lists 300,000 to 450,000 distinct CDR3 sequences. The sequenced sample consisted of blood. Receptors were obtained from a human donor with ulcerative colitis or Crohn's disease, or a healthy co-twin of an affected twin (not recorded which).

The chain carries TRBV20-1 and TRBJ2-5; lacking DNA, the TRBD1 call made by TCRdb goes unchecked. The CDR3 loop spans 13 amino acids. Germline lookup yields CDR1 DFQATT and CDR2 SNEGSKA (reference sequence). The CDR3 is CSASAGGGTAQYF.

The chain couples TRBV6-5 to TRBJ2-7; TCRdb indicates TRBD1, and absent DNA this call remains unverified. The CDR3 runs 11 residues. Germline lookup yields CDR1 MNHEY and CDR2 SVGAGI. This CDR3 reads CASSLGTGEYF.

This rearrangement joins TRBV12-3 or TRBV12-4 to TRBJ1-1. This CDR3 has 15 residues. CDR3 loop: CASSPWGGLGTEAFF.

The J gene is TRBJ2-5, the V gene TRBV24-1; the TCRdb D gene call, TRBD1, has no DNA to confirm it. The CDR3 runs 18 residues. Germline V gene lookup returns CDR1 KGHDR and CDR2 SFDVKD. The chain's CDR3 is CATSERRPGRTYQETQYF.

The rearrangement joins TRBV28 to TRBJ2-7; no DNA is available, so the TRBD1 call from TCRdb remains unchecked. The CDR3 totals 14 residues. The germline gives CDR1 MDHEN, CDR2 SYDVKM. CDR3: CASNNPDGSYEQYF.

This chain connects TRBV7-2 to TRBJ2-4; without DNA, the TCRdb call of TRBD1 cannot be checked. The germline V gene encodes CDR1 SGHTA and CDR2 FQGNSA. The CDR3 extends over 15 amino acids. The CDR3 here is CASSLAGGVKNIQYF.